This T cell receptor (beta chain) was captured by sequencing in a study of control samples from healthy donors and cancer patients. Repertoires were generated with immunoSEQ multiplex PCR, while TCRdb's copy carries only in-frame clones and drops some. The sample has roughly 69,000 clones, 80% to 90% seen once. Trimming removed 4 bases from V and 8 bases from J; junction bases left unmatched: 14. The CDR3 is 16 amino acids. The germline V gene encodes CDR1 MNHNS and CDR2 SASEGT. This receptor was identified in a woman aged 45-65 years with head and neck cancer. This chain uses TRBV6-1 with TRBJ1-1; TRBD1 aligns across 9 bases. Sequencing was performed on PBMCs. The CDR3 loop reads CASSGGQGGPAREAFF. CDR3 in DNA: TGTGCCAGCAGTGGGGGACAGGGAGGGCCGGCAAGGGAAGCTTTCTTT.